The 26 T cell receptor beta chains presented below share a single source sample, sequenced in a study of blood T cell repertoires in COVID-19. TCRdb's table, derived via immunoSEQ multiplex PCR, lists solely in-frame clones and lacks some. The repertoire includes roughly 180,000 clones, around four fifths of them detected once, and about 11% sits in the top ten. The material sequenced was PBMCs or T cells enriched from blood (not recorded which). Source of these receptors: a middle-aged man who had recovered from COVID-19.

The CDR3 DNA follows: TGTGCCAGTGACAGCTCTGGAAACACCATATATTTT. It translates to CASDSSGNTIYF. The V call is TRBV19, the J call TRBJ1-3, with a tentative D call TRBD1 (5 bases). V was shortened by 8 bases and J by 0 bases, with 5 bases between the two germline ends. The CDR3 contains 12 residues. CDR1 and CDR2 from the germline V gene are LNHDA and SQIVND (reference sequence).

V usage is TRBV19 and J usage is TRBJ1-6; 8 nucleotides agree with TRBD1. Germline V gives CDR1 LNHDA, CDR2 SQIVND (reference sequence). The CDR3 spans 19 residues. With 0 bases clipped from V and 1 base from J, the junction kept 8 bases outside the gene matches. CDR3 region: CASSIDHRTGRSYNSPLHF. In nucleotides, the CDR3 is TGTGCCAGTAGTATAGACCACCGGACAGGGAGGTCCTATAATTCACCCCTCCACTTT.

This clone was detected a few times. The J gene is TRBJ1-1, the V gene TRBV3-1 (or the pseudogene TRBV3-2); D is perhaps TRBD1 (6 bases). V shed 4 bases and J shed 5 bases, with 8 bases lying between them. Germline V CDR1 and CDR2: LGHDT, YNNKEL (reference sequence). The CDR3 is 12 residues long. The CDR3 loop reads CASSPGETEAFF. In nucleotides, the CDR3 is TGTGCCAGCAGCCCAGGGGAGACTGAAGCTTTCTTT.

This sequence joins TRBV12-3 or TRBV12-4 and TRBJ2-2; the D is unclear. There are 12 residues in the CDR3. With 9 bases removed from V and 4 bases from J, the gap between germline ends came to 9 bases. CDR3: CASLVSTGELFF. CDR3 nucleotides: TGTGCCAGTTTAGTATCCACCGGGGAGCTGTTTTTT.

This clone was found a few times. V gene TRBV11-3 combines with J gene TRBJ1-1; no clear D. V lost 3 bases, J lost 5 bases, and 13 bases lay in between. This CDR3 has 14 residues. The V gene's germline CDR1 is SGHNT and CDR2 YENEEA. The CDR3 loop is CASSLTNLGTEAFF. In DNA, the CDR3 is TGTGCCAGCAGCTTGACTAATCTAGGGACTGAAGCTTTCTTT.

This sequence joins TRBV3-1 (or the pseudogene TRBV3-2) and TRBJ1-5; possible D gene TRBD1, 6 bases. Germline-derived CDR1 and CDR2 are LGHDT and YNNKEL (reference sequence). This CDR3 has 14 residues. Trimming took off 2 bases at V and 4 bases at J, with 9 bases between the two ends. The CDR3 loop is CASSQFTGNQPQHF. As DNA, the CDR3 is TGTGCCAGCAGCCAATTTACAGGGAATCAGCCCCAGCATTTT.

This chain connects TRBV18 to TRBJ1-2, with D hard to call. Deletions cut 2 bases from V and 2 bases from J, with 9 bases between. Germline values: CDR1 KGHSH, CDR2 LQKENI. The CDR3 runs 14 residues. The CDR3 protein is CASSPAGRNYGYTF. The CDR3 coding sequence is TGTGCCAGCTCACCAGCCGGCAGGAACTATGGCTACACCTTC.

V is TRBV9 and J is TRBJ2-2, with D possibly matching TRBD1 (6 bases). V was pared by 4 bases and J by 0 bases, with 13 bases between. The CDR3 spans 16 residues. The V gene's germline CDR1 is SGDLS and CDR2 YYNGEE. CDR3 nucleotide sequence: TGTGCCAGCAGCACTCGACAGGCACCGAACACCGGGGAGCTGTTTTTT. Translating gives CASSTRQAPNTGELFF.

This sequence joins TRBV4-2 and TRBJ1-2, with 7 nucleotides matching TRBD1. Trimming at V came to 4 bases and at J to 6 bases, leaving 8 bases not matched to a gene. This CDR3 has 14 residues. The germline CDR1 and CDR2 sequences are LGHNA and YNFKEQ. Here the CDR3 reads CASSRRDSADGYTF. As DNA, the CDR3 is TGTGCCAGCAGCCGCCGGGACAGCGCCGATGGCTACACCTTC.

The chain links TRBV29-1 to TRBJ2-5; no clear D gene. Germline CDR1 SQVTM, CDR2 ANQGSEA. The CDR3 is 10 amino acids. With 7 bases removed from V and 5 bases from J, the gap between germline ends came to 8 bases. This CDR3 reads CSGWRETQYF. The CDR3 coding sequence is TGCAGCGGGTGGCGGGAGACCCAGTACTTC.

The V and J genes are TRBV7-9 and TRBJ1-2, with 9 bases identical to TRBD1. Germline V gene sequence: CDR1 SEHNR, CDR2 FQNEAQ (reference sequence). The CDR3 length is 17 residues. Losses at the gene ends were 2 bases for V and 1 base for J; bases not matched to a gene: 8. Here the CDR3 DNA reads TGTGCCAGCAGCTTAACCCGGGACAGGGCCCATAACTATGGCTACACCTTC. It specifies CASSLTRDRAHNYGYTF. Supplemented by reference TRBV7-9 and TRBJ1-2, the full variable domain reads DTGVSQNPRHKITKRGQNVTFRCDPISEHNRLYWYRQTLGQGPEFLTYFQNEAQLEKSRLLSDRFSAERPKGSFSTLEIQRTEQGDSAMYLCASSLTRDRAHNYGYTFGSGTRLTVV.

The chain uses TRBV28 and TRBJ2-1; TRBD2 is a possible D gene (6 bases). V lost 5 bases and J lost 0, with 11 bases in between. CDR3 size: 15 residues. The germline V gene encodes CDR1 MDHEN and CDR2 SYDVKM. This CDR3 reads CASSPPSASYNEQFF. CDR3 nucleotide sequence: TGTGCCAGCAGTCCCCCTAGCGCCTCCTACAATGAGCAGTTCTTC. The full variable domain, completed using reference TRBV28 and TRBJ2-1, is DVKVTQSSRYLVKRTGEKVFLECVQDMDHENMFWYRQDPGLGLRLIYFSYDVKMKEKGDIPEGYSVSREKKERFSLILESASTNQTSMYLCASSPPSASYNEQFFGPGTRLTVL.

The chain has TRBV29-1 and TRBJ2-1, with D perhaps TRBD2 (5 bases). The CDR3 sequence is 14 residues long. Deletions cut 0 bases from V and 7 bases from J, with 13 bases between. Germline V gives CDR1 SQVTM, CDR2 ANQGSEA. The CDR3 loop reads CSVEDLAPPNEQFF. CDR3 in DNA: TGCAGCGTTGAAGACCTAGCACCCCCAAATGAGCAGTTCTTC.

In this sample, this clone turned up a few times. The chain joins TRBV11-1 to TRBJ2-1, with TRBD2 matching over 7 bases. V lost 5 bases to trimming and J lost 10 bases; unmatched junction nucleotides: 8. The CDR3 runs to 13 residues. CDR1 and CDR2 (germline): SGHAT, FQDESV (reference sequence). The CDR3 protein is CASSPGGGWEQFF. CDR3 DNA: TGTGCCAGCAGCCCGGGGGGTGGCTGGGAGCAGTTCTTC.

The chain employs TRBV7-8 and TRBJ2-2; 14 bases line up with TRBD2. Germline values: CDR1 SGHVS, CDR2 FQNEAQ. With 4 bases clipped from V and 4 bases from J, the junction kept 8 bases outside the gene matches. CDR3 size: 18 residues. The CDR3 region has the DNA TGTGCCAGCAGCTCGGGACTAGCGGGAGTCACCGGCACCGGGGAGCTGTTTTTT. Its translation: CASSSGLAGVTGTGELFF.

The chain employs TRBV21-1 and TRBJ1-5; the D call in the table, TRBD1, was not verified against the DNA. TRBV21-1 is a recognized pseudogene. The CDR3 totals 18 residues. The CDR3 nucleotides are TGTGCCAGCAGCAAAGCAGGGGGACAGGGGAATAGCAATCAGCCCCAGCATTTT. This codes for CASSKAGGQGNSNQPQHF.

This clone has more than one count but fewer than ten. The chain uses TRBV14 and TRBJ2-2; no reliable D call. This CDR3 has 13 amino acids. The germline gives CDR1 SGHDN, CDR2 FVKESK. The ends were cut back, 2 bases at V and 7 bases at J, with 8 bases in the middle. For the CDR3, the DNA is TGTGCCAGCAGCCAACAGTTTTTCGGGGAGCTGTTTTTT. This gives the protein CASSQQFFGELFF.

The chain employs TRBV19 and TRBJ1-2; 7 nucleotides line up with TRBD1. This CDR3 region has 13 residues. V lost 5 bases to trimming and J lost 8 bases; unmatched junction nucleotides: 8. In germline, CDR1 is LNHDA, CDR2 SQIVND (reference sequence). CDR3 amino acids: CASSSPQGEGYTF. CDR3 sequence (DNA): TGTGCCAGTAGTTCCCCCCAGGGGGAAGGCTACACCTTC.

The chain links TRBV4-3 to TRBJ2-5; D possibly corresponds to TRBD2 (6 bases). CDR1 is LGHNA, CDR2 YSLEER, per germline. This CDR3 is 17 amino acids long. Trimming took 1 base from V and 0 from J, leaving 15 bases between them. CDR3 in DNA: TGCGCCAGCAGCCAAGTAAAGAGCGGGTACAACCAAGAGACCCAGTACTTC. It is translated as CASSQVKSGYNQETQYF.

The V call is TRBV2, the J call TRBJ1-6, with 10 bases identical to TRBD1. The CDR3 runs to 14 residues. Germline CDR1 SNHLY, CDR2 FYNNEI. V shed 5 bases, J shed 9 bases, and the junction held 4 bases outside the gene matches. CDR3 sequence: CASSLTGGSSPLHF. CDR3 bases: TGTGCCAGCAGTTTGACAGGGGGCAGTTCACCCCTCCACTTT.

The chain couples TRBV18 to TRBJ2-1; D is unresolved. This CDR3 comprises 17 residues. Trimming removed 3 bases from V and 6 bases from J, with 21 bases in between. Germline V gives CDR1 KGHSH, CDR2 LQKENI. CDR3 in DNA: TGTGCCAGCTCACCCCGTCCGTTACATGGCGGTGGCAATGAGCAGTTCTTC. This translates into CASSPRPLHGGGNEQFF.

V gene TRBV6-5 combines with J gene TRBJ1-1; 7 nucleotides line up with TRBD1. The V gene's germline CDR1 is MNHEY and CDR2 SVGAGI. The CDR3 runs 15 residues. The V segment lost 6 bases and the J segment 4 bases; nucleotides outside the gene matches: 11. The CDR3 is CASSHRAGGSTEAFF. DNA of the CDR3: TGTGCCAGCAGCCATAGGGCAGGGGGAAGCACTGAAGCTTTCTTT.

V usage is TRBV10-3 and J usage is TRBJ1-1; TRBD1 might be the D (5 bases). The CDR3 runs 14 residues. CDR1 and CDR2 from the germline V gene are ENHRY and SYGVKD. V was shortened by 6 bases and J by 0 bases, with 11 bases between the two germline ends. CDR3 sequence (DNA): TGTGCCATCAGCGGCAGGGATTTGAACACTGAAGCTTTCTTT. Protein: CAISGRDLNTEAFF.

V is TRBV7-2 and J is TRBJ1-5; 7 bases agree with TRBD1. After removal of 1 base from V and 8 bases from J, the junction contained 5 bases not matched to a gene. The V gene's germline CDR1 is SGHTA and CDR2 FQGNSA. The CDR3 length is 14 residues. Here the CDR3 reads CASSLGGGGEPQHF. CDR3 DNA: TGTGCCAGCAGCTTAGGAGGGGGCGGTGAGCCCCAGCATTTT.

The J gene is TRBJ1-2, the V gene TRBV19; TRBD1 might be the D (6 bases). V dropped 4 bases and J dropped 7 bases, with 13 bases sitting between them. Germline CDR1 LNHDA, CDR2 SQIVND (reference sequence). This CDR3 is built from 13 residues. The DNA for the CDR3 is TGTGCCAGTAGTACCCAGCAGGGGTTTGGCTACACCTTC. Amino acid sequence: CASSTQQGFGYTF.

Ten or more counts support this clone. This chain uses TRBV19 with TRBJ2-7, with 8 positions matching TRBD2. V gave up 5 bases and J gave up 0 bases; unmatched junction bases: 3. In germline, CDR1 is LNHDA, CDR2 SQIVND (reference sequence). The CDR3 is 14 amino acids. DNA for the CDR3: TGTGCCAGTAGTTTCGGGACTAGCTCCTACGAGCAGTACTTC. Its translation is CASSFGTSSYEQYF.